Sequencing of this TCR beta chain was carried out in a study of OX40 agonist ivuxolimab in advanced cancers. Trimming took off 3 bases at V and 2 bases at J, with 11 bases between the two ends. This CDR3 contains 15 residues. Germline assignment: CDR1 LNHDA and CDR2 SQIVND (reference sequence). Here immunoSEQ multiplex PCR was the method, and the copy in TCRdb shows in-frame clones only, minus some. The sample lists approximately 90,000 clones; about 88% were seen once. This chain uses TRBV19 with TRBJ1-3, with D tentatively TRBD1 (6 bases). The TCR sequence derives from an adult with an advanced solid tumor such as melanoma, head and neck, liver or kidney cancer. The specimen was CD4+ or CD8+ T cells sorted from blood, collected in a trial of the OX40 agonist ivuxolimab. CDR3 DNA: TGTGCCAGTAGTATCATGGGGGCGGCTGGAAACACCATATATTTT. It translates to CASSIMGAAGNTIYF.